Following are 23 T cell receptor beta chains from one sample sequenced in a study of blood T cells in healthy people across ages. Then a second PCR, running roughly 7 to 11 cycles, was carried out with a sample-barcoded 5' primer and a J-beta primer mix. Each CDR3 protein is one row after TCRdb ran MiXCR on the 5' RACE reads. In the table there are roughly 1.6 million distinct CDR3 sequences, around 36% of which are singletons. Material: blood. The receptors were gathered from a woman aged 25-40 years in good health.

The chain carries TRBV7-9 and TRBJ1-1; D possibly corresponds to TRBD1 (5 bases). V lost 1 base to trimming and J lost 1 base, with 19 bases between them. CDR1 SEHNR and CDR2 FQNEAQ come from the germline V gene (reference sequence). This CDR3 contains 18 residues. The CDR3 coding sequence is TGTGCCAGCAGCTTAGGTGTCGTGGAAGTGGGACCGAACACTGAAGCTTTCTTT. Protein: CASSLGVVEVGPNTEAFF.

This clonotype came up a few times. This chain uses TRBV10-3 with TRBJ2-5, with 7 bases lining up with TRBD1. V lost 5 bases, J lost 3 bases, and 0 bases stayed unmatched. The CDR3 loop spans 12 amino acids. Germline V CDR1 and CDR2: ENHRY, SYGVKD. CDR3 nucleotide sequence: TGTGCCATCAGTACAGGGGAAGAGACCCAGTACTTC. As protein: CAISTGEETQYF.

The table lists this clonotype with a few counts. The rearrangement links TRBV18 to TRBJ2-3; 7 bases align to TRBD1. Germline assignment: CDR1 KGHSH and CDR2 LQKENI. V dropped 3 bases and J dropped 2; count of bases not matched to a gene: 5. The CDR3 loop spans 15 amino acids. The CDR3 is CASSPGTAFTDTQYF. DNA of the CDR3: TGTGCCAGCTCACCGGGGACAGCGTTCACAGATACGCAGTATTTT. Full variable domain (missing parts from reference TRBV18 and TRBJ2-3): NAGVMQNPRHLVRRRGQEARLRCSPMKGHSHVYWYRQLPEEGLKFMVYLQKENIIDESGMPKERFSAEFPKEGPSILRIQQVVRGDSAAYFCASSPGTAFTDTQYFGPGTRLTVL.

In its sample, this clonotype was seen once. Given a much more abundant clone one base away, this may be a read error. The chain couples TRBV29-1 to TRBJ2-5; perhaps TRBD1 as D (7 bases). CDR3 size: 17 residues. The germline gives CDR1 SQVTM, CDR2 ANQGSEA. V lost 3 bases to trimming and J lost 5 bases, with 25 bases between them. The chain's CDR3 is CSVDGSMGGQSTETQYF. The CDR3 DNA reads as TGCAGCGTTGATGGCTCTATGGGGGGACAGAGTACCGAGACCCAGTACTTC. Complete variable domain (other parts from reference TRBV29-1 and TRBJ2-5): SAVISQKPSRDICQRGTSLTIQCQVDSQVTMMFWYRQQPGQSLTLIATANQGSEATYESGFVIDKFPISRPNLTFSTLTVSNMSPEDSSIYLCSVDGSMGGQSTETQYFGPGTRLLVL.

The table lists this clonotype with a few counts. V gene TRBV29-1 combines with J gene TRBJ1-2, with D unclear. Germline V lookup: CDR1 SQVTM, CDR2 ANQGSEA. The CDR3 runs 12 residues. Trimming left V 6 bases short and J 4 bases short, with 12 bases between. In DNA form, the CDR3 reads TGCAGCGTCCTCCCTAACTCCTATGGCTACACCTTC. It encodes CSVLPNSYGYTF.

The J gene is TRBJ2-5, the V gene TRBV19, with unresolved D. V was trimmed by 0 bases and J by 4 bases, leaving 3 bases between them. The CDR3 has 12 residues. Germline V lookup: CDR1 LNHDA, CDR2 SQIVND (reference sequence). The CDR3 nucleotides read TGTGCCAGTAGTATAGATGGAGAGACCCAGTACTTC. Amino acid sequence: CASSIDGETQYF.

This clonotype has a handful of counts. V and J are TRBV20-1 and TRBJ2-3, with D possibly TRBD2 on 5 matching bases. V was pared by 5 bases and J by 3 bases, with 15 bases between. Germline V lookup: CDR1 DFQATT, CDR2 SNEGSKA (reference sequence). CDR3 length: 14 residues. The CDR3 spells CSAGKGSGTDTQYF. CDR3 nucleotides: TGCAGTGCTGGTAAAGGCTCGGGGACAGATACGCAGTATTTT.

The genes are TRBV14 and TRBJ2-7; D gene unclear. There are 14 residues in the CDR3. Germline V CDR1 and CDR2: SGHDN, FVKESK. The ends were cut back, 1 base at V and 7 bases at J, with 14 bases in the middle. In nucleotides, the CDR3 is TGTGCCAGCAGCCAAGTAGGAGTCTTCAATGAGCAGTACTTC. It specifies CASSQVGVFNEQYF.

In its sample, this clonotype was seen once. The genes are TRBV5-1 and TRBJ1-1; maybe TRBD1 (5 bases). Trimming removed 0 bases from V and 2 bases from J, with 11 bases in between. The CDR3 is 15 residues long. The germline V gene has CDR1 SGHRS and CDR2 YFSETQ. The CDR3 here is CASSLARDYNTEAFF. CDR3 DNA sequence: TGCGCCAGCAGCTTGGCCAGGGATTATAACACTGAAGCTTTCTTT.

The CDR3 DNA reads TGTGCCAGCAGCCTACAGGGGGCTCCTAACTATGGCTACACCTTC. Its protein product is CASSLQGAPNYGYTF. The rearrangement links TRBV14 to TRBJ1-2, with 9 nucleotides matching TRBD1. Germline CDR1 and CDR2: SGHDN and FVKESK. The trim removed 4 bases at V and 0 bases at J, leaving 3 bases unmatched. This CDR3 region has 15 residues.

The J gene is TRBJ1-1, the V gene TRBV20-1; D not certain. Trimming stripped 0 bases from V and 1 base from J, with 12 bases between. The CDR3 has 15 amino acids. Germline CDR1 is DFQATT and CDR2 is SNEGSKA (reference sequence). The CDR3 DNA follows: TGCAGTGCTAGAGATGAATGGGCAGCGAACACTGAAGCTTTCTTT. Translating gives CSARDEWAANTEAFF.

This chain joins TRBV5-1 and TRBJ2-2; 8 bases are a match to TRBD2. Unmatched junction bases numbered 2, after V lost 4 bases and J lost 3 bases. Germline CDR1 SGHRS, CDR2 YFSETQ. The length of the CDR3 is 14 residues. The CDR3, as DNA: TGCGCCAGCAGCACGGGACTAGACACCGGGGAGCTGTTTTTT. It is translated as CASSTGLDTGELFF.

This chain joins TRBV7-3 and TRBJ1-2; possibly TRBD1 for D (6 bases). V lost 2 bases, J lost 8 bases, and 18 bases lay in between. CDR3 length: 15 residues. CDR1 is SGHTA and CDR2 is FQGTGA in the germline V gene. The DNA of the CDR3 is TGTGCCAGCAGCTTATCGGCCCAGGGGAGTTCCGGCTACACCTTC. It codes for CASSLSAQGSSGYTF.

The chain employs TRBV27 and TRBJ1-1; the D is unclear. Trimming left V 0 bases short and J 1 base short, with 6 bases between. The CDR3 is made up of 14 amino acids. Germline V gene lookup returns CDR1 MNHEY and CDR2 SMNVEV (reference sequence). CDR3 DNA: TGTGCCAGCAGTTTATCGTGGCAGAACACTGAAGCTTTCTTT. Translating it yields CASSLSWQNTEAFF.

The chain combines TRBV28 with TRBJ2-5, with 8 bases identical to TRBD1. The trim removed 6 bases at V and 4 bases at J, leaving 7 bases unmatched. The CDR3 is 14 amino acids. Per germline, CDR1 MDHEN and CDR2 SYDVKM. This CDR3 reads CASRKDRGAETQYF. The CDR3 bases are TGTGCCAGCAGGAAAGACAGGGGAGCAGAGACCCAGTACTTC.

The chain uses TRBV7-2 and TRBJ1-5; 9 nucleotides agree with TRBD1. CDR3 length equals 15 residues. Germline-derived CDR1 and CDR2 are SGHTA and FQGNSA. The V and J ends lost 6 bases and 4 bases, in that order; junction bases with no gene match: 7. CDR3 bases: TGTGCCAGCAGACTAGGACAGGGGAGAAATCAGCCCCAGCATTTT. Protein: CASRLGQGRNQPQHF.

The chain combines TRBV7-3 with TRBJ2-3; D is unresolved. The CDR3 consists of 13 residues. Germline V gene data show CDR1 as SGHTA and CDR2 as FQGTGA. Between the trimmed V and J ends, which lost 0 bases and 5 bases, there was a span of 6 bases. The CDR3 region has the DNA TGTGCCAGCAGCTTAACGATCCAAGATACGCAGTATTTT. This encodes CASSLTIQDTQYF. The variable domain in full, completed from reference TRBV7-3 and TRBJ2-3, reads GAGVSQTPSNKVTEKGKYVELRCDPISGHTALYWYRQSLGQGPEFLIYFQGTGAADDSGLPNDRFFAVRPEGSVSTLKIQRTERGDSAVYLCASSLTIQDTQYFGPGTRLTVL.

This rearrangement joins TRBV2 to TRBJ1-2, with 9 bases lining up with TRBD1. The trim removed 5 bases at V and 0 bases at J, leaving 10 bases unmatched. The CDR3 runs to 17 residues. The germline V gene has CDR1 SNHLY and CDR2 FYNNEI. CDR3 DNA sequence: TGTGCCAGCAGTTTTATGGGGACAGGGCTAGCTAACTATGGCTACACCTTC. Protein sequence: CASSFMGTGLANYGYTF. Looking up the rest from reference TRBV2 and TRBJ1-2 gives the full variable domain: EPEVTQTPSHQVTQMGQEVILRCVPISNHLYFYWYRQILGQKVEFLVSFYNNEISEKSEIFDDQFSVERPDGSNFTLKIRSTKLEDSAMYFCASSFMGTGLANYGYTFGSGTRLTVV.

The chain joins TRBV13 to TRBJ2-3; TRBD1 matches 8 bases. CDR3 length equals 15 residues. With 5 bases clipped from V and 3 bases from J, the junction kept 7 bases outside the gene matches. Germline V CDR1 and CDR2: PRHDT, FYEKMQ (reference sequence). In DNA, the CDR3 is TGTGCCAGCAGCCCGACAGGGGACAAGACAGATACGCAGTATTTT. Amino acid sequence: CASSPTGDKTDTQYF.

This chain connects TRBV20-1 to TRBJ1-2; 7 positions match TRBD1. The junction had 11 bases not matched to a gene; V was cut back by 6 bases and J by 4 bases. Germline V gives CDR1 DFQATT, CDR2 SNEGSKA (reference sequence). CDR3 size: 14 residues. For the CDR3, the DNA is TGCAGTGCGAAAAGAGGGGGCGGAGTCTATGGCTACACCTTC. It is translated as CSAKRGGGVYGYTF.

This clonotype was observed at least ten times. The chain employs TRBV12-3 or TRBV12-4 and TRBJ1-2, with D possibly matching TRBD1 (6 bases). CDR3 size: 13 residues. With 6 bases removed from V and 3 bases from J, the gap between germline ends came to 11 bases. As DNA, the CDR3 is TGTGCCAGCAGAACTACAGGGTACTATGGCTACACCTTC. The encoded protein is CASRTTGYYGYTF.

V usage is TRBV9 and J usage is TRBJ2-3, with 10 bases fitting TRBD2. Losses at the gene ends were 0 bases for V and 0 bases for J; bases not matched to a gene: 10. Germline CDR1 reads SGDLS; CDR2 reads YYNGEE. The CDR3 length is 19 residues. The CDR3 DNA is TGTGCCAGCAGCGTAGCCCCCGGGCTAGCGGGGGCTAGCACAGATACGCAGTATTTT. This encodes CASSVAPGLAGASTDTQYF.

This clonotype was counted a few times. The V and J genes are TRBV11-2 and TRBJ2-3, with D tentatively TRBD1 (5 bases). The V end was cut by 5 bases, the J end by 11 bases, with 14 bases between. Germline CDR1 is SGHAT and CDR2 is FQNNGV. The CDR3 runs 12 residues. CDR3 loop: CASSRIGAEQYF. As DNA, the CDR3 is TGTGCCAGCAGCCGGATAGGGGCGGAGCAGTATTTT.